These 29 T cell receptor beta chains share one sample of origin, sequenced in a study of regulatory and conventional T cells in RAG deficiency. Here immunoSEQ multiplex PCR was the method, and the copy in TCRdb shows in-frame clones only, minus some. This sample has around 30,000 clones, with approximately 90% found just once. This sample was shared with a second study, whose subject was regulatory T cells. That source notes: Primers: 52 TRBV forward and 13 TRBJ reverse.

Sequenced sample: CD8+ T cells sorted from blood. These receptors all stem from a human donor in good health.

The chain links TRBV4-1 to TRBJ1-4, with D unclear. Germline V gene sequence: CDR1 MGHRA, CDR2 YSYEKL. The CDR3 runs 17 residues. Trimming stripped 0 bases from V and 0 bases from J, with 11 bases between. The CDR3 region is CASSQDLGTATNEKLFF. The CDR3 nucleotides read TGCGCCAGCAGCCAAGATTTAGGCACAGCAACTAATGAAAAACTGTTTTTT.

About this clone: Germline and junction disagree at one end, which may indicate a read error. The CDR3, as DNA: TGTGCCAGCTTACCACGACTGGAAGACTACGGGCAGTACTTC. Protein: CASLPRLEDYGQYF. This sequence joins TRBV18 and TRBJ2-7; perhaps TRBD2 as D (5 bases). Germline loops: CDR1 KGHSH, CDR2 LQKENI. This CDR3 is 14 amino acids long.

This chain connects TRBV5-4 to TRBJ1-1, with D unresolved. Germline CDR1 and CDR2: SGHNT and YYREEE (reference sequence). The V and J ends lost 3 bases and 2 bases respectively, with 5 bases between them. The CDR3 has 12 amino acids. The CDR3 bases are TGTGCCAGCAGCTCGGAAAACACTGAAGCTTTCTTT. Translating it yields CASSSENTEAFF.

This rearrangement joins TRBV9 to TRBJ1-1, with D perhaps matching TRBD1 (5 bases). Germline V gives CDR1 SGDLS, CDR2 YYNGEE. The CDR3 is 14 residues long. Trimming shortened V by 3 bases and J by 0 bases, and 9 bases separated the two germline ends. Written as DNA, the CDR3 is TGTGCCAGCAGCGCAGACAGTTTGAACACTGAAGCTTTCTTT. This translates into CASSADSLNTEAFF.

The chain carries TRBV9 and TRBJ2-1; D gene unclear. This CDR3 has 14 residues. Germline V gene lookup returns CDR1 SGDLS and CDR2 YYNGEE. V lost 0 bases, J lost 4 bases, and 8 bases lay in between. CDR3: CASSVAGSYNEQFF. CDR3 in DNA: TGTGCCAGCAGCGTAGCGGGTTCGTACAATGAGCAGTTCTTC.

The V call is TRBV7-4, the J call TRBJ1-2; D ambiguous. This CDR3 region has 15 residues. V lost 1 base and J lost 2, with 11 bases in between. Germline CDR1 is SGHVT and CDR2 is SQSDAQ. The CDR3 sequence: CASSLGELGNYGYTF. The CDR3 region has the DNA TGTGCCAGCAGCTTAGGGGAACTCGGGAACTATGGCTACACCTTC.

The chain combines TRBV5-1 with TRBJ1-6; a weak D match, TRBD1 (6 bases). The CDR3 length is 18 residues. The V end was cut by 1 base, the J end by 2 bases, with 16 bases between. In germline, CDR1 is SGHRS, CDR2 YFSETQ. The CDR3 is CASSLTRTGTAYNSPLHF. The DNA of the CDR3 is TGCGCCAGCAGCTTGACCCGAACAGGGACCGCCTATAATTCACCCCTCCACTTT.

The chain employs TRBV7-9 and TRBJ1-2, with D unresolved. The V end lost 4 bases, the J end lost 4 bases, and 7 bases lay between the germline ends. CDR3 length: 12 residues. CDR1 is SEHNR, CDR2 FQNEAQ, per germline (reference sequence). The CDR3 protein is CASSSAPYGYTF. CDR3 nucleotides: TGTGCCAGCAGCTCTGCGCCCTATGGCTACACCTTC.

The chain joins TRBV11-2 to TRBJ2-7; D gene unclear. The germline gives CDR1 SGHAT, CDR2 FQNNGV. V was pared by 5 bases and J by 7 bases, with 24 bases between. This CDR3 contains 16 residues. CDR3 sequence reads: CASSNRTERRSWEQYF. The CDR3 DNA sequence: TGTGCCAGCAGCAACCGGACGGAAAGGAGATCTTGGGAGCAGTACTTC.

The chain has TRBV4-1 and TRBJ1-3; no firm D call. This CDR3 spans 15 amino acids. V gave up 1 base and J gave up 2 bases, with 9 bases separating them. CDR1 and CDR2 (germline): MGHRA, YSYEKL. DNA for the CDR3: TGCGCCAGCAGCCAAGTTAAGGTACCTGGAAACACCATATATTTT. This encodes CASSQVKVPGNTIYF.

V usage is TRBV6-5 and J usage is TRBJ2-7; 11 bases match TRBD2. The J segment lost 3 bases and the V segment lost 5 bases, leaving 3 bases of the junction unmatched. Germline CDR1 and CDR2: MNHEY and SVGAGI. CDR3 length: 14 residues. The CDR3 nucleotides are TGTGCCAGCAGTACGACTAGCGGGATCTACGAGCAGTACTTC. Amino acid sequence: CASSTTSGIYEQYF.

The rearrangement joins TRBV30 to TRBJ2-5; D gene unclear. CDR3 length equals 12 residues. CDR1 and CDR2 from the germline V gene are GTSNPN and SVGIG (reference sequence). The germline V and J ends were trimmed by 0 bases and 5 bases, with 7 bases remaining between them. The CDR3 spells CAWSVLRETQYF. In nucleotides, the CDR3 is TGTGCCTGGAGTGTACTCAGGGAGACCCAGTACTTC.

This clone has just one count. The genes are TRBV5-4 and TRBJ2-3, with D perhaps matching TRBD1 or TRBD2 (5 bases each). Trimming took off 6 bases at V and 5 bases at J, with 13 bases between the two ends. The CDR3 contains 13 residues. CDR1 SGHNT and CDR2 YYREEE come from the germline V gene (reference sequence). The CDR3 coding sequence is TGTGCCAGCACGGGGCGGGCAGGAGATACGCAGTATTTT. This codes for CASTGRAGDTQYF.

As for this clone: One end of the junction fails to match germline, which may point to a read error. The chain joins TRBV7-7 to TRBJ2-2, with TRBD2 matching over 9 bases. This CDR3 spans 17 amino acids. From germline, CDR1 is SSHAT and CDR2 FNYEAQ (reference sequence). Here the CDR3 DNA reads TGTGCTAGCAGCTTAAACGCGGGGGGGCCGGACACCGGGGAGCTGTTTTTT. Its translation: CASSLNAGGPDTGELFF.

V and J are TRBV18 and TRBJ2-1; 8 nucleotides align to TRBD2. Trimming took 5 bases from V and 0 from J; bases not matched to a gene: 3. Germline-derived CDR1 and CDR2 are KGHSH and LQKENI. CDR3 length: 15 residues. Here the CDR3 reads CASSDGGASYNEQFF. As DNA, the CDR3 is TGTGCCAGCTCAGACGGGGGGGCCTCCTACAATGAGCAGTTCTTC.

The gene calls are TRBV11-2 and TRBJ1-2, with D possibly matching TRBD1 (5 bases). From germline, CDR1 is SGHAT and CDR2 FQNNGV. This CDR3 has 15 residues. V was trimmed by 5 bases and J by 8 bases, leaving 21 bases between them. The CDR3 here is CASSAPTTADGGYTF. The CDR3 coding sequence is TGTGCCAGCAGCGCCCCGACGACAGCGGACGGCGGCTACACCTTC.

The chain combines TRBV27 with TRBJ2-7, with 13 bases matching TRBD2. This CDR3 has 15 amino acids. V was pared by 6 bases and J by 3 bases, with 5 bases of the junction left unmatched. Looked up from germline, CDR1 is MNHEY and CDR2 is SMNVEV (reference sequence). This CDR3 is CASRATSGGYYEQYF. DNA of the CDR3: TGTGCCAGCAGAGCGACTAGCGGGGGGTACTACGAGCAGTACTTC.

CDR3 protein: CASRLGTDYNEQFF. The CDR3, as DNA: TGTGCCAGCAGGCTCGGGACTGACTACAATGAGCAGTTCTTC. V gene TRBV6-5 combines with J gene TRBJ2-1; the D gene is possibly TRBD2 (6 bases). The V end was cut by 6 bases, the J end by 3 bases, with 12 bases between. This CDR3 spans 14 amino acids. Germline values: CDR1 MNHEY, CDR2 SVGAGI.

The chain uses TRBV7-9 and TRBJ2-1, with 10 bases identical to TRBD2. V was pared by 2 bases and J by 5 bases, with 12 bases of the junction left unmatched. Per germline, CDR1 SEHNR and CDR2 FQNEAQ (reference sequence). The CDR3 length is 18 residues. The chain's CDR3 is CASSLPEKPSGSHNEQFF. CDR3 nucleotide sequence: TGTGCCAGCAGCTTACCCGAGAAACCTAGCGGGAGTCACAATGAGCAGTTCTTC.

This clone has only one observation. The chain carries TRBV10-2 and TRBJ2-1, with 13 bases identical to TRBD2. Germline CDR1 WSHSY, CDR2 SAAADI. V was clipped by 6 bases and J by 0 bases; unmatched bases: 11. The CDR3 contains 19 residues. The CDR3 DNA reads as TGCGCCAGCAGCTCTCCGACTAGCGGGAGGATCAGCTCCTACAATGAGCAGTTCTTC. Amino acids: CASSSPTSGRISSYNEQFF.

This rearrangement joins TRBV15 to TRBJ1-5; D perhaps matches TRBD1 (5 bases). CDR3 length: 15 residues. Germline CDR1 is LNHNV and CDR2 is YYDKDF (reference sequence). Trimming shortened V by 0 bases and J by 6 bases, and 12 bases separated the two germline ends. CDR3 sequence reads: CATSRDRGAGQPQHF. The CDR3 DNA reads TGTGCCACCAGCAGAGATAGAGGGGCGGGTCAGCCCCAGCATTTT. Looking up the rest from reference TRBV15 and TRBJ1-5 gives the full variable domain: DAMVIQNPRYQVTQFGKPVTLSCSQTLNHNVMYWYQQKSSQAPKLLFHYYDKDFNNEADTPDNFQSRRPNTSFCFLDIRSPGLGDTAMYLCATSRDRGAGQPQHFGDGTRLSIL.

The gene calls are TRBV30 and TRBJ2-5; maybe TRBD1 (5 bases). The V gene lost 0 bases and the J gene lost 5 bases, with 16 bases spanning the gap. The CDR3 sequence is 15 residues long. Germline V CDR1 and CDR2: GTSNPN, SVGIG (reference sequence). The CDR3 DNA sequence: TGTGCCTGGAGTGTACAGGAGAGGATTCCGGAGACCCAGTACTTC. Translation: CAWSVQERIPETQYF.

This chain links TRBV19 with TRBJ1-1; 10 nucleotides line up with TRBD1. The CDR3 is 17 amino acids. The junction had 9 bases not matched to a gene; V was cut back by 3 bases and J by 2 bases. Germline V gene data show CDR1 as LNHDA and CDR2 as SQIVND (reference sequence). CDR3 DNA sequence: TGTGCCAGTAGTATCCCCCGGACAGGGGGACTTAACACTGAAGCTTTCTTT. It codes for CASSIPRTGGLNTEAFF.

The chain carries TRBV21-1 and TRBJ1-2. TRBV21-1 is shown as a pseudogene. The CDR3 has 13 amino acids. The CDR3 region has the DNA TGTGCCAGCACCTGGACGGTGATCTATGGCTACACCTTC. Translating it yields CASTWTVIYGYTF.

As concerns this clone: This CDR3 is also generated by other DNA sequences in the sample. The V call is TRBV14, the J call TRBJ1-2; D may be TRBD1 (6 bases). Trimming stripped 3 bases from V and 4 bases from J, with 18 bases between. This CDR3 comprises 16 residues. CDR1 and CDR2 from the germline V gene are SGHDN and FVKESK. The chain's CDR3 is CASSQDPTGYGYGYTF. The CDR3 coding sequence is TGTGCCAGCAGCCAGGACCCGACAGGATACGGCTATGGCTACACCTTC. Together with reference TRBV14 and TRBJ1-2, the CDR3 gives the full variable domain: EAGVTQFPSHSVIEKGQTVTLRCDPISGHDNLYWYRRVMGKEIKFLLHFVKESKQDESGMPNNRFLAERTGGTYSTLKVQPAELEDSGVYFCASSQDPTGYGYGYTFGSGTRLTVV.

This chain joins TRBV19 and TRBJ1-1; D not resolved. V dropped 6 bases and J dropped 2 bases, with 10 bases sitting between them. The CDR3 covers 13 residues. Germline V gene sequence: CDR1 LNHDA, CDR2 SQIVND (reference sequence). CDR3 in amino acids: CASRFGGNTEAFF. The CDR3 nucleotides are TGTGCCAGTAGATTTGGCGGTAACACTGAAGCTTTCTTT.

The chain combines TRBV5-6 with TRBJ2-5; weak D call: TRBD1 (6 bases). The V gene lost 3 bases and the J gene lost 5 bases, with 14 bases spanning the gap. CDR1 and CDR2 (germline): SGHDT, YYEEEE. The CDR3 has 14 residues. Here the CDR3 DNA reads TGTGCCAGCAGCTCTGATCAGGGGTTGGAGACCCAGTACTTC. Protein product: CASSSDQGLETQYF.

The chain combines TRBV11-2 with TRBJ2-7; D remains unclear. The CDR3 spans 13 residues. Looked up from germline, CDR1 is SGHAT and CDR2 is FQNNGV. V gave up 3 bases and J gave up 3 bases, with 9 bases separating them. The CDR3 loop reads CASSFHTDYEQYF. The CDR3 DNA sequence: TGTGCCAGCAGCTTCCATACGGACTACGAGCAGTACTTC. The variable domain in full, with the rest retrieved from reference TRBV11-2 and TRBJ2-7, is EAGVAQSPRYKIIEKRQSVAFWCNPISGHATLYWYQQILGQGPKLLIQFQNNGVVDDSQLPKDRFSAERLKGVDSTLKIQPAKLEDSAVYLCASSFHTDYEQYFGPGTRLTVT.

This rearrangement joins TRBV27 to TRBJ2-2; TRBD1 matches at 7 bases. This CDR3 spans 16 amino acids. With V trimmed by 6 bases and J by 0 bases, 7 bases remained unmatched. Germline values: CDR1 MNHEY, CDR2 SMNVEV (reference sequence). CDR3: CASRPGTEPNTGELFF. The CDR3 DNA reads TGTGCCAGCAGACCTGGGACAGAGCCGAACACCGGGGAGCTGTTTTTT.